This T cell receptor (beta chain) was recovered during a study of shared clonotypes between healthy human individuals. For this clone: Its antigen is unknown.

Notes on the study in general: Clonotypes shared by all four sorted-subset donors had higher generation probabilities than non-shared clonotypes. What rarefaction showed was incomplete sorted-subset sequencing despite large depth.

At deep level, the assay was performed. Sequencing was performed with immunoSEQ multiplex PCR; in TCRdb, only in-frame clones are kept and a portion is missing. The sample consists of 2,500,000 or so clones, approximately 93% of them appearing once. CDR1 is SGHAT and CDR2 is FQNNGV in the germline V gene. CDR3 size: 14 residues. The V and J ends lost 4 bases and 5 bases respectively, with 12 bases between them. This chain uses TRBV11-2 with TRBJ2-1, with D tentatively TRBD1 or TRBD2 (5 bases each). The TCR originated in a man aged 18 to 30 in good health. Some clones in this sample may be carry-over from other donors' samples. Input material: naive CD4+ T cells from PBMCs. Subset: CD45RA+ positively selected. The CDR3 coding sequence is TGTGCCAGCAGCTCCTGGGACCAAAACAATGAGCAGTTCTTC. It translates to CASSSWDQNNEQFF.